Shown below are 24 T cell receptor beta chains from a single sample sequenced in a study of blood T cells in healthy people across ages (dated by TCRdb to about 2015). Libraries were built with 5' RACE. A second PCR of roughly 6 to 12 cycles was performed with a sample-barcoded 5' primer and a J-beta primer mix. TCRdb reworked the public reads: Q25 trimming with fastp, MiXCR clone assembly, productive beta chains retained. Merged by CDR3 protein, the rows form single entries marked with the most common genes and DNA. For this sample there are over 1,500,000 distinct CDR3 sequences; roughly two fifths appear just once. The top ten constitute more than 20% of the sample. Sequencing input: blood. These receptors were collected from a human donor in good health.

This clonotype was observed many times. The chain is built from TRBV5-5 and TRBJ1-5; weak D call: TRBD1 (5 bases). In germline, CDR1 is SGHKS, CDR2 YYEKEE (reference sequence). The CDR3 has 15 residues. The V gene lost 3 bases and the J gene lost 0 bases, with 10 bases spanning the gap. CDR3 sequence reads: CASSSGPYSNQPQHF. CDR3 DNA sequence: TGTGCCAGCAGCTCGGGACCCTATAGCAATCAGCCCCAGCATTTT.

The sample holds a few counts of this clonotype. V usage is TRBV4-1 and J usage is TRBJ2-3, with D perhaps matching TRBD2 (6 bases). Germline V CDR1 and CDR2: MGHRA, YSYEKL. The V gene lost 1 base and the J gene lost 1 base, with 9 bases spanning the gap. The CDR3 spans 15 residues. The CDR3 protein is CASSQGWGGTDTQYF. CDR3 DNA sequence: TGCGCCAGCAGCCAAGGGTGGGGGGGCACAGATACGCAGTATTTT.

The sample holds a few counts of this clonotype. CDR3 nucleotides: TGTGCCAGCAGTGAAATGGGACATCCCTACGAGCAGTACTTC. Protein sequence: CASSEMGHPYEQYF. The rearrangement links TRBV25-1 to TRBJ2-7; TRBD1 might be the D (6 bases). V lost 2 bases to trimming and J lost 2 bases, with 10 bases between them. This CDR3 has 14 residues. CDR1 is MGHDK, CDR2 SYGVNS, per germline.

The CDR3 protein is CASSPHSGGQLNEQYF. The DNA for the CDR3 is TGTGCCAGCAGTCCCCATAGCGGGGGACAACTGAATGAGCAGTACTTC. The V and J genes are TRBV28 and TRBJ2-1; 9 bases are a match to TRBD2. The DNA end lines up better with TRBJ2-7; the J call may be wrong. The germline V gene encodes CDR1 MDHEN and CDR2 SYDVKM. The CDR3 is made up of 16 amino acids.

This clonotype was counted only a few times. This sequence joins TRBV6-2 or TRBV6-3 and TRBJ1-2; the D is unclear. Germline CDR1 MNHEY, CDR2 SVGEGT. Trimming removed 4 bases from V and 6 bases from J, with 9 bases in between. This CDR3 is built from 12 residues. CDR3 region: CASSWLEDGYTF. The DNA of the CDR3 is TGTGCCAGCAGTTGGCTTGAGGATGGCTACACCTTC.

This chain joins TRBV5-1 and TRBJ2-7, with 9 bases identical to TRBD1. Trimming removed 4 bases from V and 1 base from J; junction bases left unmatched: 9. This CDR3 contains 16 residues. From germline, CDR1 is SGHRS and CDR2 YFSETQ. CDR3 DNA: TGCGCCAGCAGCCCTGGGGGACAGGGACGTTCCTACGAGCAGTACTTC. This codes for CASSPGGQGRSYEQYF. The full variable domain, with the rest looked up from reference TRBV5-1 and TRBJ2-7, is KAGVTQTPRYLIKTRGQQVTLSCSPISGHRSVSWYQQTPGQGLQFLFEYFSETQRNKGNFPGRFSGRQFSNSRSEMNVSTLELGDSALYLCASSPGGQGRSYEQYFGPGTRLTVT.

The chain employs TRBV9 and TRBJ2-3; 16 nucleotides agree with TRBD2. The ends lost 0 bases at V and 5 bases at J; junction bases unmatched: 15. Germline V gene data show CDR1 as SGDLS and CDR2 as YYNGEE. CDR3 size: 21 residues. The CDR3 reads CASSVDPGTSGGAVVVDTQYF. CDR3 DNA sequence: TGTGCCAGCAGCGTAGACCCCGGGACTAGCGGGGGGGCCGTGGTGGTAGATACGCAGTATTTT.

The V and J genes are TRBV20-1 and TRBJ2-5, with TRBD2 matching 8 bases. Germline V CDR1 and CDR2: DFQATT, SNEGSKA (reference sequence). This CDR3 contains 13 residues. V lost 3 bases to trimming and J lost 3 bases; unmatched junction nucleotides: 3. DNA of the CDR3: TGCAGTGCTAGCCAACTAGCGGAAGAGACCCAGTACTTC. Protein product: CSASQLAEETQYF.

The rearrangement links TRBV30 to TRBJ1-2; D ambiguous. Germline assignment: CDR1 GTSNPN and CDR2 SVGIG (reference sequence). With 5 bases removed from V and 3 bases from J, the gap between germline ends came to 10 bases. CDR3 length equals 12 residues. The CDR3 region is CAWSGSDYGYTF. In nucleotides, the CDR3 is TGTGCCTGGTCAGGATCAGACTATGGCTACACCTTC.

This rearrangement joins TRBV11-2 to TRBJ2-3; 12 bases align to TRBD2. The CDR3 loop spans 15 amino acids. Germline V gene data show CDR1 as SGHAT and CDR2 as FQNNGV. V lost 5 bases and J lost 10; bases outside the gene matches: 10. The CDR3 bases are TGTGCCAGCAGCCCCCTAGCGGGGGGGGAGGGAGCGCAGTATTTT. Translating gives CASSPLAGGEGAQYF.

The genes are TRBV6-1 and TRBJ2-5, with a tentative D call TRBD2 (6 bases). The V gene's germline CDR1 is MNHNS and CDR2 SASEGT. The CDR3 spans 15 residues. The germline V and J ends were trimmed by 0 bases and 11 bases, with 19 bases remaining between them. CDR3 sequence: CASSEALQDYNEQYF. In DNA form, the CDR3 reads TGTGCCAGCAGTGAAGCGTTGCAGGACTACAATGAGCAGTACTTC.

V and J are TRBV24-1 and TRBJ2-3; 12 bases agree with TRBD2. CDR1 is KGHDR, CDR2 SFDVKD, per germline. This CDR3 region has 15 residues. With V trimmed by 3 bases and J by 6 bases, 3 bases remained unmatched. The CDR3: CATSDPGTSGDTQYF. As DNA, the CDR3 is TGTGCCACCAGTGATCCCGGGACTAGCGGGGATACGCAGTATTTT.

This clonotype was counted a few times. V gene TRBV12-3 or TRBV12-4 combines with J gene TRBJ1-2; perhaps TRBD1 as D (5 bases). The CDR3 has 13 residues. The ends were cut back, 6 bases at V and 8 bases at J, with 16 bases in the middle. CDR3 residues: CASRGLAVAGYTF. The CDR3 DNA sequence: TGTGCCAGCAGGGGACTGGCCGTCGCGGGCTACACCTTC.

The chain has TRBV4-3 and TRBJ2-3, with TRBD2 matching 10 bases. The junction had 6 bases not matched to a gene; V was cut back by 1 base and J by 2 bases. From germline, CDR1 is LGHNA and CDR2 YSLEER. This CDR3 comprises 17 residues. The CDR3, as DNA: TGCGCCAGCAGCCAAGGTACTAGCGGGGCTTACACAGATACGCAGTATTTT. Translated, it gives CASSQGTSGAYTDTQYF.

This rearrangement joins TRBV12-3 or TRBV12-4 to TRBJ1-6; D is unclear. Trimming took off 6 bases at V and 9 bases at J, with 12 bases between the two ends. This CDR3 is 13 amino acids long. The CDR3 nucleotides read TGTGCCAGCAGCTCACACGGAGGTTCACCCCTCCACTTT. This gives the protein CASSSHGGSPLHF.

The chain recombines TRBV5-5 with TRBJ2-3; 7 bases are a match to TRBD2. The junction had 11 bases not matched to a gene; V was cut back by 4 bases and J by 9 bases. CDR1 and CDR2 (germline): SGHKS, YYEKEE (reference sequence). The CDR3 is 14 residues long. The CDR3 coding sequence is TGTGCCAGCAGCCGGAGCGGGGCCACAGTCACGCAGTATTTT. This translates into CASSRSGATVTQYF.

The chain combines TRBV7-9 with TRBJ2-3; TRBD2 is a possible D gene (5 bases). Between the trimmed V and J ends, which lost 5 bases and 0 bases, there was a span of 24 bases. Germline V gene data show CDR1 as SEHNR and CDR2 as FQNEAQ (reference sequence). This CDR3 has 19 residues. CDR3 region: CASSPWGAERPGSTDTQYF. The CDR3 DNA reads TGTGCCAGCAGCCCCTGGGGAGCGGAGAGACCTGGTAGCACAGATACGCAGTATTTT.

This clonotype was recorded at least ten times. The chain combines TRBV4-3 with TRBJ2-5; the D is unclear. This CDR3 comprises 13 residues. V gave up 4 bases and J gave up 2 bases, with 8 bases separating them. Germline lookup yields CDR1 LGHNA and CDR2 YSLEER. The CDR3 is CASSPRLQETQYF. The CDR3 nucleotides are TGCGCCAGCAGCCCGAGGTTACAAGAGACCCAGTACTTC.

V and J are TRBV9 and TRBJ2-5; D is undetermined. From germline, CDR1 is SGDLS and CDR2 YYNGEE. Trimming removed 0 bases at V and 2 bases at J, with 8 bases between. This CDR3 comprises 14 residues. CDR3 amino acids: CASSVGPSQETQYF. Written as DNA, the CDR3 is TGTGCCAGCAGCGTAGGCCCGAGTCAAGAGACCCAGTACTTC.

This chain links TRBV12-3 or TRBV12-4 with TRBJ2-1, with 7 bases aligning to TRBD1. CDR3 size: 15 residues. V was clipped by 3 bases and J by 3 bases; unmatched bases: 5. The CDR3 bases are TGTGCCAGCAGTTTTAGACAGGGAATCTACAATGAGCAGTTCTTC. Translating gives CASSFRQGIYNEQFF.

V is TRBV28 and J is TRBJ2-5; TRBD1 might be the D (6 bases). Trimming stripped 4 bases from V and 6 bases from J, with 18 bases between. Germline V lookup: CDR1 MDHEN, CDR2 SYDVKM. CDR3 length: 15 amino acids. The CDR3 sequence: CASSSGVNIRKTQYF. DNA of the CDR3: TGTGCCAGCAGTTCAGGGGTGAATATCAGGAAGACCCAGTACTTC.

The sample holds a few counts of this clonotype. The chain carries TRBV11-3 and TRBJ2-5; no clear D. The end of the DNA fits TRBJ2-7 better, so the J call may be wrong. Germline CDR1 SGHNT, CDR2 YENEEA. The CDR3 extends over 13 amino acids. The CDR3 sequence is CASKLSPRSEQYF. The CDR3 bases are TGTGCCAGCAAGCTCTCACCAAGGAGCGAGCAGTACTTC.

This chain links TRBV5-1 with TRBJ2-2; 9 nucleotides match TRBD2. The CDR3 totals 18 residues. Germline CDR1 SGHRS, CDR2 YFSETQ. J was trimmed by 0 bases and V by 2 bases; bases with no gene match: 8. The CDR3 bases are TGCGCCAGCAGCTTCACAGCGGGGGGTCGAGCGAACACCGGGGAGCTGTTTTTT. Translating gives CASSFTAGGRANTGELFF.

This clonotype has a handful of counts. This chain uses TRBV7-9 with TRBJ1-2; D gene ambiguous. The germline CDR1 and CDR2 sequences are SEHNR and FQNEAQ (reference sequence). Trimming removed 8 bases from V and 4 bases from J, with 20 bases in between. The CDR3 length is 15 residues. CDR3 sequence (DNA): TGTGCCAGCGGCACCCAATTTACTATTCCCTATGGCTACACCTTC. This translates into CASGTQFTIPYGYTF.